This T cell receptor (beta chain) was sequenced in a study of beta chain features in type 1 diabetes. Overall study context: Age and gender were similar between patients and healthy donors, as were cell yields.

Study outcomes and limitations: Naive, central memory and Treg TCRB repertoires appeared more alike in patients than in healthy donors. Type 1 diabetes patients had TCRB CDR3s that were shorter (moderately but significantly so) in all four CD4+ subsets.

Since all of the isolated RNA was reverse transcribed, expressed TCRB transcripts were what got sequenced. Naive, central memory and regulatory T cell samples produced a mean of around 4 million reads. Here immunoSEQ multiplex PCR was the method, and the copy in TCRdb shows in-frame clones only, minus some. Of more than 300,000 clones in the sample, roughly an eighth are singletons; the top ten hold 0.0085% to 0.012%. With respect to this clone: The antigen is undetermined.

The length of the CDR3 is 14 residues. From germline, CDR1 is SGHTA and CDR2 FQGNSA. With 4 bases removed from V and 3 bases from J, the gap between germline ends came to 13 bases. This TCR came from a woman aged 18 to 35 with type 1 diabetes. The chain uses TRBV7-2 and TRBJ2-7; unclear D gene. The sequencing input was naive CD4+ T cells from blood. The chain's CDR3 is CASSSRARDYEQYF. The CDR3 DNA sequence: TGTGCCAGCAGCTCTAGAGCCCGAGACTACGAGCAGTACTTC.